The entry that follows covers one T cell receptor beta chain sequence. The antigen remains unidentified. The data are from a study of long-term antiretroviral therapy in people with HIV. Researchers ran immunoSEQ v3.0 at survey level. Data came from immunoSEQ multiplex PCR; TCRdb stores just in-frame clones and leaves some out. The repertoire holds under 30,000 clones, with approximately 80% as singletons. The CDR3 loop spans 14 amino acids. Germline V gene sequence: CDR1 ENHRY, CDR2 SYGVKD. Trimming took 5 bases from V and 0 from J, leaving 11 bases between them. Study-wide findings and caveats: Dominant in the repertoire at all time points were clones expanded before ART.

The sequenced sample was unsorted PBMCs, obtained 4.4 years after starting antiretroviral therapy. The source is a man aged 25-40 years with HIV. The chain employs TRBV10-3 and TRBJ2-7; unclear D gene. This CDR3 reads CAISPGRNSYEQYF. The DNA of the CDR3 is TGTGCCATCAGTCCCGGACGGAACTCCTACGAGCAGTACTTC.